This T cell receptor beta chain was sequenced during a study of cytomegalovirus exposure and HLA in healthy donors. Broader study findings: Researchers catalogued approximately 160 TCR beta chains as cytomegalovirus-associated. When presence/absence was analysed, sequencing depth was taken to be roughly uniform across donors.

PCR employed 60 Vbeta and 13 Jbeta primers. Some clones are missing from TCRdb's copy, which holds only in-frame ones; the method was immunoSEQ multiplex PCR. The sample lists under 85,000 clones, roughly three quarters occurring once. Germline values: CDR1 LNHDA, CDR2 SQIVND (reference sequence). The CDR3 spans 15 residues. With 4 bases clipped from V and 2 bases from J, the junction kept 7 bases outside the gene matches. Regarding this clone: Its antigen is not identified.

The chain links TRBV19 to TRBJ1-2, with TRBD1 identical over 7 bases. This TCR was sampled from a man aged 18 to 35 in good health and CMV-seronegative. The sample was PBMCs. The CDR3 is CASSTRTGQNYGYTF. The CDR3 bases are TGTGCCAGTAGTACCCGGACAGGCCAAAACTATGGCTACACCTTC.